Following are 2 T cell receptor beta chains from one sample sequenced in a study of CD8 T cells in Susac syndrome. With random hexamers, about 0.45 to 1 ug RNA was reverse transcribed. One entry per CDR3 protein, called by TCRdb with MiXCR from the immunoSEQ multiplex PCR reads. The table includes approximately 100,000 distinct CDR3 sequences, roughly 92% detected once. The sequenced material came from CD8+ T cells from PBMCs. These TCRs come from a human donor in good health.

In this sample, this clonotype turned up a few times. For the CDR3, the DNA is TGTGCCAGCAGCCCAGGGGCAGTTGCCTACGAGCAGTACTTC. Its translation is CASSPGAVAYEQYF. V and J are TRBV13 and TRBJ2-7; tentative D call: TRBD1 (6 bases). Trimming removed 5 bases from V and 2 bases from J, with 13 bases in between. Germline CDR1 is PRHDT and CDR2 is FYEKMQ (reference sequence). This CDR3 is built from 14 residues. Using reference TRBV13 and TRBJ2-7 for the parts outside the CDR3, the full variable domain is AAGVIQSPRHLIKEKRETATLKCYPIPRHDTVYWYQQGPGQDPQFLISFYEKMQSDKGSIPDRFSAQQFSDYHSELNMSSLELGDSALYFCASSPGAVAYEQYFGPGTRLTVT.

The genes are TRBV15 and TRBJ1-4; D unclear. CDR1 LNHNV and CDR2 YYDKDF come from the germline V gene (reference sequence). CDR3 size: 13 residues. V lost 1 base and J 8 bases, leaving 8 bases between the germline ends. DNA for the CDR3: TGTGCCACCAGCAGAGTCGCTGAAGAAAAACTGTTTTTT. Translation gives CATSRVAEEKLFF.